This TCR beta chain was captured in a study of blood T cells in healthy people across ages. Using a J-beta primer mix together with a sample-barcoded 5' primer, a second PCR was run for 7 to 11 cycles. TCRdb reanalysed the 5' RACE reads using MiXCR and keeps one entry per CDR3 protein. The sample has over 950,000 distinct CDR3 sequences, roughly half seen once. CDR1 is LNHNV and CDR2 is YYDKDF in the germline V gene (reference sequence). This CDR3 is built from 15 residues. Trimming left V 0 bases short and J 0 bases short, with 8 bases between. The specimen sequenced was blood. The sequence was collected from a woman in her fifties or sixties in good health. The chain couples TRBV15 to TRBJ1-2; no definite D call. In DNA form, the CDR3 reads TGTGCCACCAGCAGAGATGAGCTAACTAACTATGGCTACACCTTC. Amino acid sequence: CATSRDELTNYGYTF.